The 29 T cell receptor beta chains in this list originate from one sample, sequenced in a study of T cell responses to AZD1222 COVID-19 vaccine. Method: immunoSEQ multiplex PCR; TCRdb's copy keeps in-frame clones and lacks some. The data hold some 130,000 clones, with about nine tenths observed a single time. Here the sequenced sample was peripheral blood, taken on day 0 of AZD1222 vaccination. Receptor source: an adult in good health.

The rearrangement links TRBV27 to TRBJ2-1, with 9 bases identical to TRBD2. V lost 8 bases to trimming and J lost 0 bases; unmatched junction nucleotides: 5. This CDR3 region has 15 residues. Germline CDR1 and CDR2: MNHEY and SMNVEV (reference sequence). CDR3 nucleotides: TGTGCCAGCCAGCGGGGGGCCAGCTCCTACAATGAGCAGTTCTTC. Residues: CASQRGASSYNEQFF.

V gene TRBV11-3 combines with J gene TRBJ2-3, with unresolved D. Germline V gene lookup returns CDR1 SGHNT and CDR2 YENEEA. There are 18 residues in the CDR3. V was trimmed by 1 base and J by 2 bases, leaving 19 bases between them. The CDR3 coding sequence is TGTGCCAGCAGCTTAGGGTTAGTTCCTAGACATGCCACAGATACGCAGTATTTT. Protein sequence: CASSLGLVPRHATDTQYF. The full variable domain, with the rest looked up from reference TRBV11-3 and TRBJ2-3, is EAGVVQSPRYKIIEKKQPVAFWCNPISGHNTLYWYLQNLGQGPELLIRYENEEAVDDSQLPKDRFSAERLKGVDSTLKIQPAELGDSAVYLCASSLGLVPRHATDTQYFGPGTRLTVL.

The V gene is TRBV5-5, the J gene TRBJ1-5; 7 nucleotides line up with TRBD1. This CDR3 contains 15 residues. The V segment lost 5 bases and the J segment 4 bases; nucleotides outside the gene matches: 9. Germline-derived CDR1 and CDR2 are SGHKS and YYEKEE (reference sequence). Written as DNA, the CDR3 is TGTGCCAGCAGGGGTACAGGGGATTGGAATCAGCCCCAGCATTTT. This codes for CASRGTGDWNQPQHF.

The V call is TRBV5-4, the J call TRBJ2-7; possibly TRBD1 for D (6 bases). This CDR3 has 14 residues. Deletions cut 4 bases from V and 2 bases from J, with 13 bases between. Germline CDR1 is SGHNT and CDR2 is YYREEE (reference sequence). The CDR3: CASSPGTNPYEQYF. As DNA, the CDR3 is TGTGCCAGCAGCCCCGGGACAAATCCCTACGAGCAGTACTTC.

This sequence joins TRBV19 and TRBJ2-7; the D gene is possibly TRBD1 (5 bases). V shed 5 bases and J shed 2 bases, with 13 bases lying between them. Germline V gene data show CDR1 as LNHDA and CDR2 as SQIVND (reference sequence). The CDR3 totals 14 residues. CDR3 protein: CASSAQGRPYEQYF. CDR3 coding DNA: TGTGCCAGTAGTGCCCAGGGCCGACCCTACGAGCAGTACTTC.

The chain is built from TRBV29-1 and TRBJ1-2; 8 bases are a match to TRBD1. The junction had 3 bases not matched to a gene; V was cut back by 3 bases and J by 0 bases. The CDR3 length is 14 residues. The germline V gene has CDR1 SQVTM and CDR2 ANQGSEA. The DNA of the CDR3 is TGCAGCGTTGAGTTCAGGGGGCCTAACTATGGCTACACCTTC. Translation gives CSVEFRGPNYGYTF.

This clone was counted between two and nine times. The genes are TRBV7-2 and TRBJ2-1; maybe TRBD1 (6 bases). Germline-derived CDR1 and CDR2 are SGHTA and FQGNSA. Deletions cut 3 bases from V and 6 bases from J, with 21 bases between. This CDR3 is 17 amino acids long. CDR3 DNA: TGTGCCAGCAGCTTTTCGGTGGGGGCTAGAAGTCCCAATGAGCAGTTCTTC. Amino acid sequence: CASSFSVGARSPNEQFF.

This clone came up once. The rearrangement links TRBV29-1 to TRBJ2-1; no reliable D call. V gave up 2 bases and J gave up 10 bases, with 6 bases separating them. From germline, CDR1 is SQVTM and CDR2 ANQGSEA. This CDR3 has 10 residues. The CDR3 bases are TGCAGCGTTGAACCCTCAGAGCAGTTCTTC. Translating it yields CSVEPSEQFF.

In this sample, this clone turned up once. The chain carries TRBV14 and TRBJ2-5, with D possibly called TRBD1 or TRBD2 (5 bases each). The V end lost 0 bases, the J end lost 1 base, and 15 bases lay between the germline ends. Per the germline V gene, CDR1 is SGHDN and CDR2 is FVKESK. The CDR3 spans 17 residues. CDR3 in DNA: TGTGCCAGCAGCCAAGAACTGGGGGTTGTGGGCCAAGAGACCCAGTACTTC. It encodes CASSQELGVVGQETQYF.

The J gene is TRBJ1-5, the V gene TRBV7-2; D is unresolved. V lost 3 bases, J lost 0 bases, and 12 bases lay in between. CDR1 is SGHTA and CDR2 is FQGNSA in the germline V gene. This CDR3 region has 16 residues. The CDR3 coding sequence is TGTGCCAGCAGCTTCTCGGCAGGAGGTAGCAATCAGCCCCAGCATTTT. Translation: CASSFSAGGSNQPQHF.

V is TRBV7-2 and J is TRBJ2-7; D perhaps matches TRBD1 (5 bases). Trimming pared 5 bases from V and 3 bases from J, leaving 14 bases between. CDR1 is SGHTA, CDR2 FQGNSA, per germline. This CDR3 spans 14 amino acids. CDR3 in amino acids: CASSGARERYEQYF. CDR3 nucleotides: TGTGCCAGCAGCGGTGCCAGGGAACGCTACGAGCAGTACTTC.

V usage is TRBV9 and J usage is TRBJ2-1, with 9 bases identical to TRBD2. In germline, CDR1 is SGDLS, CDR2 YYNGEE. The CDR3 loop spans 15 amino acids. Trimming cost V 3 bases and J 6 bases; bases outside gene matches: 7. The CDR3 DNA follows: TGTGCCAGCAGCGCCCCGGGACTAGCTTTCAATGAGCAGTTCTTC. Protein sequence: CASSAPGLAFNEQFF.

This clone has only one observation. The rearrangement joins TRBV19 to TRBJ2-1, with 13 bases lining up with TRBD2. CDR1 LNHDA and CDR2 SQIVND come from the germline V gene (reference sequence). V lost 7 bases, J lost 6 bases, and 3 bases stayed unmatched. The CDR3 covers 14 residues. The CDR3 DNA reads TGTGCCAGTACTAGACTAGCGGGAGGCAATGAGCAGTTCTTC. It codes for CASTRLAGGNEQFF. Supplemented by reference TRBV19 and TRBJ2-1, the full variable domain reads DGGITQSPKYLFRKEGQNVTLSCEQNLNHDAMYWYRQDPGQGLRLIYYSQIVNDFQKGDIAEGYSVSREKKESFPLTVTSAQKNPTAFYLCASTRLAGGNEQFFGPGTRLTVL.

This CDR3 is CASSPGQGVIYGYTF. Here the CDR3 DNA reads TGTGCCAGCAGCCCCGGACAGGGGGTAATCTATGGCTACACCTTC. The chain combines TRBV11-2 with TRBJ1-2, with 10 positions matching TRBD1. Germline values: CDR1 SGHAT, CDR2 FQNNGV. The CDR3 contains 15 residues. Trimming cost V 5 bases and J 4 bases; bases outside gene matches: 7.

V gene TRBV7-2 combines with J gene TRBJ2-7, with 11 bases lining up with TRBD2. The V gene's germline CDR1 is SGHTA and CDR2 FQGNSA. The CDR3 runs to 17 residues. V trimming: 1 base; J trimming: 0 bases; junction bases outside the gene matches: 5. CDR3 DNA: TGTGCCAGCAGCTTAGGACTAGCGGGGATTTTCTCCTACGAGCAGTACTTC. As protein: CASSLGLAGIFSYEQYF.

Here the CDR3 DNA reads TGCGCCAGCAGCCAAGGGCGGGACGAAAAACTGTTTTTT. Its translation: CASSQGRDEKLFF. This rearrangement joins TRBV4-1 to TRBJ1-4, with D maybe TRBD1 (5 bases). This CDR3 has 13 residues. Trimming shortened V by 1 base and J by 8 bases, and 8 bases separated the two germline ends. CDR1 MGHRA and CDR2 YSYEKL come from the germline V gene.

This sequence joins TRBV28 and TRBJ1-6; 7 nucleotides match TRBD1. CDR1 and CDR2 (germline): MDHEN, SYDVKM. There are 14 residues in the CDR3. Unmatched junction bases numbered 2, after V lost 3 bases and J lost 6 bases. The CDR3 bases are TGTGCCAGCAGTTTTTACAGGGGTAATTCACCCCTCCACTTT. This gives the protein CASSFYRGNSPLHF.

This sequence joins TRBV16 and TRBJ1-2; D unclear. V lost 0 bases and J 8 bases, leaving 7 bases between the germline ends. Per the germline V gene, CDR1 is KGHSY and CDR2 is FQNENV. CDR3 length: 12 residues. This CDR3 is CASSQSTFGYTF. As DNA, the CDR3 is TGTGCCAGCAGCCAATCGACATTCGGCTACACCTTC.

This clone was detected only once. The chain has TRBV6-5 and TRBJ2-5; 9 bases fit TRBD1. The CDR3 is 14 residues long. V dropped 5 bases and J dropped 2; count of bases not matched to a gene: 3. Germline CDR1 and CDR2: MNHEY and SVGAGI. The CDR3 region is CASSPGQGQETQYF. CDR3 coding DNA: TGTGCCAGCAGTCCCGGACAGGGGCAAGAGACCCAGTACTTC.

The table lists this clone with a count of one. This sequence joins TRBV18 and TRBJ1-1; no clear D gene. The CDR3 spans 14 residues. Germline V gives CDR1 KGHSH, CDR2 LQKENI. Trimming pared 3 bases from V and 1 base from J, leaving 9 bases between. The CDR3 region has the DNA TGTGCCAGCTCACCCCAGGACGGGAACACTGAAGCTTTCTTT. Its translation is CASSPQDGNTEAFF.

The gene calls are TRBV10-1 and TRBJ2-7; D not certain. CDR3 length: 13 amino acids. Per the germline V gene, CDR1 is WNHNN and CDR2 is SYGVQD (reference sequence). V was trimmed by 6 bases and J by 1 base, leaving 10 bases between them. The CDR3 sequence is CASSPTASYEQYF. The CDR3 DNA reads as TGCGCCAGCAGCCCCACAGCTTCCTACGAGCAGTACTTC.

The chain recombines TRBV19 with TRBJ1-2; D is perhaps TRBD1 (5 bases). From germline, CDR1 is LNHDA and CDR2 SQIVND (reference sequence). There are 11 residues in the CDR3. For the CDR3, the DNA is TGTGTCACCTCCGGGACTTACGGCTACACCTTC. This gives the protein CVTSGTYGYTF.

The chain employs TRBV19 and TRBJ1-1; the D is unclear. The CDR3 is 13 residues long. The ends were cut back, 6 bases at V and 1 base at J, with 9 bases in the middle. Germline V gives CDR1 LNHDA, CDR2 SQIVND (reference sequence). The CDR3 nucleotides read TGTGCCAGTAGACCCAGACAGAACACTGAAGCTTTCTTT. Protein product: CASRPRQNTEAFF.

This sequence joins TRBV2 and TRBJ2-4; D perhaps matches TRBD2 (6 bases). The CDR3 consists of 16 residues. Trimming took 7 bases from V and 1 from J, leaving 17 bases between them. The germline V gene has CDR1 SNHLY and CDR2 FYNNEI. CDR3 coding DNA: TGTGCCAGCACTGAGGGGAGGCTGGGGGCCAAAAACATTCAGTACTTC. Translation: CASTEGRLGAKNIQYF.

The chain joins TRBV27 to TRBJ2-3; possible D gene TRBD1, 5 bases. Looked up from germline, CDR1 is MNHEY and CDR2 is SMNVEV (reference sequence). CDR3 length equals 14 residues. The CDR3 here is CATRRGTSTDTQYF. In DNA form, the CDR3 reads TGTGCGACCAGAAGGGGCACCAGCACAGATACGCAGTATTTT.

The rearrangement joins TRBV19 to TRBJ2-7, with 8 nucleotides matching TRBD1. After removal of 4 bases from V and 0 bases from J, the junction contained 5 bases not matched to a gene. Germline CDR1 is LNHDA and CDR2 is SQIVND (reference sequence). The CDR3 consists of 15 residues. The CDR3 spells CASSKRTGNSYEQYF. The DNA for the CDR3 is TGTGCCAGTAGTAAAAGGACAGGGAACTCCTACGAGCAGTACTTC. Looking up the rest from reference TRBV19 and TRBJ2-7 gives the full variable domain: DGGITQSPKYLFRKEGQNVTLSCEQNLNHDAMYWYRQDPGQGLRLIYYSQIVNDFQKGDIAEGYSVSREKKESFPLTVTSAQKNPTAFYLCASSKRTGNSYEQYFGPGTRLTVT.

This rearrangement joins TRBV10-1 to TRBJ1-1, with D hard to call. There are 13 residues in the CDR3. V gave up 8 bases and J gave up 4 bases, with 14 bases separating them. Looked up from germline, CDR1 is WNHNN and CDR2 is SYGVQD (reference sequence). The CDR3 sequence is CASGSDIGTEAFF. The CDR3 DNA is TGCGCCAGCGGTTCGGATATTGGCACTGAAGCTTTCTTT.

The chain uses TRBV18 and TRBJ1-2; possibly TRBD1 for D (6 bases). This CDR3 spans 13 amino acids. Germline lookup yields CDR1 KGHSH and CDR2 LQKENI. The V end was cut by 5 bases, the J end by 6 bases, with 13 bases between. CDR3 coding DNA: TGTGCCAGCTCATCGAGGACAGACGATGGCTACACCTTC. It yields the protein CASSSRTDDGYTF.

This chain connects TRBV7-9 to TRBJ2-5; D is ambiguous. CDR3 length: 13 residues. Germline V lookup: CDR1 SEHNR, CDR2 FQNEAQ (reference sequence). Trimming took 5 bases from V and 2 from J, leaving 9 bases between them. CDR3: CASSQTEQETQYF. The CDR3 DNA is TGTGCCAGCAGCCAAACAGAACAAGAGACCCAGTACTTC.